These 13 T cell receptor beta chains came from one sample sequenced in a study of CD8+ T cells in alopecia areata. The authors extracted RNA and reverse transcribed it into cDNA as the sequencing template. Profiling relied on immunoSEQ multiplex PCR, and the TCRdb table lists in-frame clones only, not all of them. The sample has some 110,000 clones, 50% to 75% seen once. Sample treatment: oral pan-JAK inhibitor, 5-10 mg twice daily. The sample was CD8+ T cells sorted from blood, taken at week 24, from a patient treated with tofacitinib. The receptors were gathered from a human donor with alopecia areata.

Only a few counts were recorded for this clone. The rearrangement links TRBV30 to TRBJ2-4; D remains ambiguous. Between the trimmed V and J ends, which lost 2 bases and 5 bases, there was a span of 10 bases. Germline assignment: CDR1 GTSNPN and CDR2 SVGIG (reference sequence). This CDR3 is 13 amino acids long. DNA for the CDR3: TGTGCCTGGAGTAGTCCTGTGGAAAACATTCAGTACTTC. Protein: CAWSSPVENIQYF.

The sample holds one count of this clone. This chain connects TRBV5-1 to TRBJ1-1; D is unclear. The V end was cut by 0 bases, the J end by 4 bases, with 10 bases between. This CDR3 has 14 residues. From germline, CDR1 is SGHRS and CDR2 YFSETQ. The CDR3 sequence is CASSLDPKPTEAFF. The CDR3 nucleotides are TGCGCCAGCAGCTTGGATCCGAAACCCACTGAAGCTTTCTTT.

This clone was seen a handful of times. The chain carries TRBV30 and TRBJ2-5; no reliable D call. The CDR3 extends over 15 amino acids. Trimming removed 3 bases from V and 3 bases from J, with 17 bases in between. Per the germline V gene, CDR1 is GTSNPN and CDR2 is SVGIG (reference sequence). CDR3 loop: CAWRMRIDEEETQYF. The CDR3 coding sequence is TGTGCCTGGAGAATGCGGATTGACGAGGAAGAGACCCAGTACTTC.

The V and J genes are TRBV19 and TRBJ2-1, with 9 positions matching TRBD1. CDR1 and CDR2 from the germline V gene are LNHDA and SQIVND (reference sequence). Unmatched junction bases numbered 5, after V lost 6 bases and J lost 5 bases. CDR3 size: 14 residues. CDR3 protein: CASRGDRDHNEQFF. CDR3 DNA sequence: TGTGCCAGTAGAGGGGACAGGGACCACAATGAGCAGTTCTTC.

This clone has more than one count but fewer than ten. Other nucleotide sequences from this sample produce the same CDR3. V gene TRBV5-4 combines with J gene TRBJ2-2, with a weak D call TRBD1 (5 bases). CDR1 SGHNT and CDR2 YYREEE come from the germline V gene (reference sequence). V lost 1 base and J 1 base, leaving 8 bases between the germline ends. CDR3 length: 15 amino acids. CDR3 DNA sequence: TGTGCCAGCAGCTTGAAGGGGCGGAACACCGGGGAGCTGTTTTTT. Its translation is CASSLKGRNTGELFF.

The CDR3 is CAWTGGRTIDTEAFF. The CDR3 region has the DNA TGTGCCTGGACCGGCGGACGTACGATAGACACTGAAGCTTTCTTT. The gene calls are TRBV30 and TRBJ1-1; D call uncertain. CDR1 is GTSNPN, CDR2 SVGIG, per germline (reference sequence). The V end lost 4 bases, the J end lost 3 bases, and 18 bases lay between the germline ends. The CDR3 consists of 15 residues.

V usage is TRBV6-5 and J usage is TRBJ1-1; D unresolved. Trimming stripped 5 bases from V and 4 bases from J, with 14 bases between. CDR1 and CDR2 from the germline V gene are MNHEY and SVGAGI. The CDR3 sequence is 14 residues long. This chain's CDR3 is CASSPVLTPTEAFF. Here the CDR3 DNA reads TGTGCCAGCAGTCCTGTCCTCACCCCCACTGAAGCTTTCTTT.

The genes are TRBV5-1 and TRBJ1-1; D gene uncertain. The germline V gene has CDR1 SGHRS and CDR2 YFSETQ. CDR3 length: 12 residues. Trimming cost V 2 bases and J 5 bases, with 7 bases left between them. CDR3 region: CASSFGRTEAFF. The DNA of the CDR3 is TGCGCCAGCAGCTTTGGACGGACTGAAGCTTTCTTT.

The CDR3, as DNA: TGTGCCAGCAGCCCGACTAGCGGGGGGATCACAGATACGCAGTATTTT. It encodes CASSPTSGGITDTQYF. The chain links TRBV27 to TRBJ2-3; 13 nucleotides agree with TRBD2. CDR3 length: 16 amino acids. V dropped 6 bases and J dropped 2; count of bases not matched to a gene: 5. CDR1 MNHEY and CDR2 SMNVEV come from the germline V gene (reference sequence).

The chain employs TRBV7-9 and TRBJ2-1; TRBD2 matches at 7 bases. The length of the CDR3 is 15 residues. CDR1 and CDR2 (germline): SEHNR, FQNEAQ (reference sequence). J gave up 2 bases and V 4 bases, and 5 bases lay outside the gene matches. CDR3 bases: TGTGCCAGCAGCTCGGGACTACCCCCCTACAATGAGCAGTTCTTC. The encoded protein is CASSSGLPPYNEQFF. The full variable domain, with the rest looked up from reference TRBV7-9 and TRBJ2-1, is DTGVSQNPRHKITKRGQNVTFRCDPISEHNRLYWYRQTLGQGPEFLTYFQNEAQLEKSRLLSDRFSAERPKGSFSTLEIQRTEQGDSAMYLCASSSGLPPYNEQFFGPGTRLTVL.

This clone was seen a handful of times. In nucleotides, the CDR3 is TGTGCCAGCAGCGCTTATCGGTCGTTGAACACTGAAGCTTTCTTT. This translates into CASSAYRSLNTEAFF. The rearrangement uses TRBV6-5 and TRBJ1-1; D gene unclear. Germline V gene sequence: CDR1 MNHEY, CDR2 SVGAGI. V dropped 6 bases and J dropped 0 bases, with 14 bases sitting between them. The CDR3 sequence is 15 residues long.

This chain links TRBV13 with TRBJ1-1; 8 positions match TRBD1. Germline V gene sequence: CDR1 PRHDT, CDR2 FYEKMQ (reference sequence). This CDR3 is built from 15 residues. Losses at the gene ends were 0 bases for V and 11 bases for J; bases not matched to a gene: 11. CDR3 bases: TGTGCCAGCAGCTTAGGGCAGGGGGCTTTCAATTTGGCTTTCTTT. It encodes CASSLGQGAFNLAFF.

The chain joins TRBV10-3 to TRBJ2-5; 10 nucleotides align to TRBD2. Losses at the gene ends were 8 bases for V and 1 base for J; bases not matched to a gene: 1. The CDR3 totals 13 residues. Germline CDR1 reads ENHRY; CDR2 reads SYGVKD. The CDR3 bases are TGTGCCATCTGGACTAGCGGCCAAGAGACCCAGTACTTC. Translating gives CAIWTSGQETQYF.